This T cell receptor (beta chain) derives from a study of blood T cell repertoires in COVID-19. Study-level information: COVID-19 samples from acute and convalescent phases originated in the United States, Italy and Spain. From T cells, B-cell-depleted T cells, or PBMCs came the material, which was cDNA or gDNA.

Germline assignment: CDR1 ENHRY and CDR2 SYGVKD. The CDR3 totals 15 residues. Trimming at V came to 3 bases and at J to 4 bases, leaving 6 bases not matched to a gene. Authors' analysis steps: The authors estimated nucleated cell counts from reference gene primer amplification. Sequencing used immunoSEQ multiplex PCR; TCRdb keeps in-frame clones, though not all of them. The D gene and trimming were derived from the DNA, and the V and J assignments and clone size from that table. Among 50,000 to 75,000 clones listed, under 80% were seen once. The rearrangement links TRBV10-3 to TRBJ1-5, with TRBD1 identical over 7 bases. Sample: peripheral blood. This receptor was taken from a man in his sixties with acute or convalescent COVID-19. CDR3: CAISDSGQQNQPQHF. The DNA for the CDR3 is TGTGCCATCAGTGACTCGGGACAGCAAAATCAGCCCCAGCATTTT.